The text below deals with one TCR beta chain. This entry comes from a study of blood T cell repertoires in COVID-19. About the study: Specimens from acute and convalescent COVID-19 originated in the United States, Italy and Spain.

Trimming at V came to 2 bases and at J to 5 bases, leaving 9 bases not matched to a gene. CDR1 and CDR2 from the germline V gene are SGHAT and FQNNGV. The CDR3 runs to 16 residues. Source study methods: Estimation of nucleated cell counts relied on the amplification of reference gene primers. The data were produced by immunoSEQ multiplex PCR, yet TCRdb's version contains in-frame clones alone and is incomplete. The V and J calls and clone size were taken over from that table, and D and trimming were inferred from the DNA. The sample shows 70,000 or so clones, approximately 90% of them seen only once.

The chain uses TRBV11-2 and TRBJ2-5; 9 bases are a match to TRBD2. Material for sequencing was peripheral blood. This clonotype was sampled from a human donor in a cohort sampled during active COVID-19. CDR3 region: CASSLRRGGAEETQYF. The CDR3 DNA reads TGTGCCAGCAGCTTAAGGCGCGGGGGGGCGGAGGAGACCCAGTACTTC.